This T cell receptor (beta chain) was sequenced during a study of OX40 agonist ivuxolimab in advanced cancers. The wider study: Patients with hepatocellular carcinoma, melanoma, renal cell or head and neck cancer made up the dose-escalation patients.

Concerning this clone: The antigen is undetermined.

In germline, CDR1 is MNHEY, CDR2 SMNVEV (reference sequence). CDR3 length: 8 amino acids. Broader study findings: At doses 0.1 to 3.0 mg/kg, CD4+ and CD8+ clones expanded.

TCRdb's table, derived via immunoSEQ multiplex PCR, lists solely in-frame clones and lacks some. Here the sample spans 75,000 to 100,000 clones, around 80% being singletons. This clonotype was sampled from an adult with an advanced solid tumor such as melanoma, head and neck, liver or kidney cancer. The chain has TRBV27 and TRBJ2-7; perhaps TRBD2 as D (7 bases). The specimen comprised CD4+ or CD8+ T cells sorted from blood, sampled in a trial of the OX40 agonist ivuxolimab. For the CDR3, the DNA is TGTGCCAGCAAGGCGGGGGCTGTC. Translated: CASKAGAV.